This passage covers 15 T cell receptor beta chains from one sample sequenced in a study of cytomegalovirus exposure and HLA in healthy donors. Researchers ran the PCR with 60 Vbeta and 13 Jbeta primers. The data were produced by immunoSEQ multiplex PCR, yet TCRdb's version contains in-frame clones alone and is incomplete. Here the sample spans some 200,000 clones, around four fifths being singletons. The sample comprised PBMCs. The receptors here all came from a female donor in good health and CMV-seronegative.

This chain uses TRBV28 with TRBJ2-3; 12 nucleotides line up with TRBD2. Looked up from germline, CDR1 is MDHEN and CDR2 is SYDVKM. V lost 6 bases, J lost 1 base, and 5 bases stayed unmatched. The CDR3 contains 16 residues. The CDR3 bases are TGTGCCAGCAGGACTCGACTAGCGGGGGGCACAGATACGCAGTATTTT. It specifies CASRTRLAGGTDTQYF.

This chain joins TRBV11-2 and TRBJ1-3; the D is unclear. The V and J ends lost 1 base and 0 bases respectively, with 10 bases between them. CDR3 length: 16 amino acids. Germline V gives CDR1 SGHAT, CDR2 FQNNGV. CDR3 coding DNA: TGTGCCAGCAGCTTAGCCCCAGGTAGCTCTGGAAACACCATATATTTT. Amino acid sequence: CASSLAPGSSGNTIYF.

V and J are TRBV10-1 and TRBJ2-4, with TRBD2 matching 7 bases. Germline V lookup: CDR1 WNHNN, CDR2 SYGVQD (reference sequence). Germline trimming cut 6 bases from V and 0 bases from J; bases unmatched to any gene: 8. CDR3 length equals 16 residues. CDR3 coding DNA: TGCGCCAGCAGACGACCGGGGGGTCTAGCCAAAAACATTCAGTACTTC. The encoded protein is CASRRPGGLAKNIQYF.

The chain joins TRBV5-1 to TRBJ2-7; 12 bases are shared with TRBD2. After removal of 1 base from V and 2 bases from J, the junction contained 4 bases not matched to a gene. CDR3 length: 16 amino acids. The germline V gene encodes CDR1 SGHRS and CDR2 YFSETQ. CDR3: CASSLTSGRRTYEQYF. DNA for the CDR3: TGCGCCAGCAGCTTGACTAGCGGGAGGAGGACCTACGAGCAGTACTTC.

The table lists this clone with a few counts. The chain has TRBV25-1 and TRBJ2-3; the match to TRBD2 covers 8 bases. V gave up 3 bases and J gave up 5 bases; unmatched junction bases: 13. The length of the CDR3 is 17 residues. CDR1 is MGHDK, CDR2 SYGVNS, per germline. The CDR3 DNA sequence: TGTGCCAGCAGTGACATCTTTGGGACTAGTGATGGAGATACGCAGTATTTT. Translation: CASSDIFGTSDGDTQYF.

CDR3 DNA sequence: TGTGCCAGCAGTTTAGAGGGACTAGCGGAGACCCAGTACTTC. This translates into CASSLEGLAETQYF. The chain employs TRBV27 and TRBJ2-5; 10 bases match TRBD2. The CDR3 sequence is 14 residues long. The V segment lost 2 bases and the J segment 5 bases; nucleotides outside the gene matches: 2. The germline CDR1 and CDR2 sequences are MNHEY and SMNVEV (reference sequence).

This sequence joins TRBV4-2 and TRBJ2-1; 9 bases align to TRBD2. Germline V gene data show CDR1 as LGHNA and CDR2 as YNFKEQ. This CDR3 has 15 residues. With 10 bases clipped from V and 8 bases from J, the junction kept 15 bases outside the gene matches. CDR3 sequence reads: CATSGRLAGDDEQFF. The CDR3 nucleotides read TGTGCCACCTCTGGGAGATTAGCGGGAGACGATGAGCAGTTCTTC.

The chain is built from TRBV6-4 and TRBJ2-3, with a tentative D call TRBD2 (5 bases). Deletions cut 3 bases from V and 7 bases from J, with 11 bases between. CDR3 length equals 13 residues. Per the germline V gene, CDR1 is MRHNA and CDR2 is SNTAGT. The CDR3 reads CASSEGSGYTQYF. CDR3 in DNA: TGTGCCAGCAGTGAGGGCAGCGGCTATACGCAGTATTTT.

The V and J genes are TRBV10-1 and TRBJ2-1; TRBD1 matches at 7 bases. The germline CDR1 and CDR2 sequences are WNHNN and SYGVQD (reference sequence). With 5 bases clipped from V and 4 bases from J, the junction kept 8 bases outside the gene matches. The CDR3 is 15 residues long. The CDR3: CASSQTGLGYNEQFF. Here the CDR3 DNA reads TGCGCCAGCAGTCAGACAGGGTTAGGATACAATGAGCAGTTCTTC.

This clone has only a few counts. The chain is built from TRBV6-6 and TRBJ1-1; the match to TRBD1 covers 9 bases. CDR3 length: 14 amino acids. J lost 1 base, V lost 10 bases, and 7 bases had no gene match. CDR1 MNHNY and CDR2 SVGAGI come from the germline V gene (reference sequence). CDR3 amino acids: CATTMGQGNTEAFF. DNA for the CDR3: TGTGCCACCACAATGGGACAGGGGAACACTGAAGCTTTCTTT.

V gene TRBV28 combines with J gene TRBJ1-5; 10 bases are a match to TRBD1. This CDR3 has 16 residues. Germline V gives CDR1 MDHEN, CDR2 SYDVKM. J gave up 6 bases and V 2 bases, and 7 bases lay outside the gene matches. The CDR3 nucleotides read TGTGCCAGCAGTTTAGAGGGACAGGGGCAGACTCAGCCCCAGCATTTT. Protein sequence: CASSLEGQGQTQPQHF.

The genes are TRBV30 and TRBJ1-1; D not certain. Per germline, CDR1 GTSNPN and CDR2 SVGIG (reference sequence). Trimming stripped 0 bases from V and 1 base from J, with 9 bases between. There are 14 residues in the CDR3. This chain's CDR3 is CAWSVLPGNTEAFF. In nucleotides, the CDR3 is TGTGCCTGGAGTGTACTCCCGGGGAACACTGAAGCTTTCTTT.

The genes are TRBV29-1 and TRBJ2-2; 11 bases agree with TRBD2. After removal of 6 bases from V and 4 bases from J, the junction contained 1 base not matched to a gene. This CDR3 has 13 amino acids. In germline, CDR1 is SQVTM, CDR2 ANQGSEA. This CDR3 is CSVGTSGTGELFF. The CDR3 DNA is TGCAGCGTAGGGACTAGCGGCACCGGGGAGCTGTTTTTT.

The chain is built from TRBV9 and TRBJ1-3, with a weak D call TRBD1 (5 bases). This CDR3 is 18 amino acids long. Per germline, CDR1 SGDLS and CDR2 YYNGEE. With 0 bases removed from V and 0 bases from J, the gap between germline ends came to 16 bases. This chain's CDR3 is CASSVGGAGQDSGNTIYF. CDR3 nucleotide sequence: TGTGCCAGCAGCGTAGGTGGGGCAGGCCAAGACTCTGGAAACACCATATATTTT.

J is TRBJ1-4 and V is TRBV5-4, with D unresolved. V was trimmed by 2 bases and J by 0 bases, leaving 8 bases between them. The CDR3 extends over 15 amino acids. Germline V lookup: CDR1 SGHNT, CDR2 YYREEE (reference sequence). The CDR3 sequence is CASSFTHSTNEKLFF. CDR3 nucleotide sequence: TGTGCCAGCAGCTTTACTCATTCAACTAATGAAAAACTGTTTTTT.